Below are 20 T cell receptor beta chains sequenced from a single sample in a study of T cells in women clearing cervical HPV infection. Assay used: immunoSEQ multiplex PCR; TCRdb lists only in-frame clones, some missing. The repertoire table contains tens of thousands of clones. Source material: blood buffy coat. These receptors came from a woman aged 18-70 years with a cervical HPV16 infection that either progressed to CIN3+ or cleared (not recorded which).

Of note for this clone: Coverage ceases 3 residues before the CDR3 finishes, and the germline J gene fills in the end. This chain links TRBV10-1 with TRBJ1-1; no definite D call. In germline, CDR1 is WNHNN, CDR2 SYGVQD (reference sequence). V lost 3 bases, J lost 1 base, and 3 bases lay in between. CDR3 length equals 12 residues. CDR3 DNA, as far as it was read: TGCGCCAGCAGTGACAGGAACACTGAA. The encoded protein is CASSDRNTE. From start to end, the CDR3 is CASSDRNTEAFF.

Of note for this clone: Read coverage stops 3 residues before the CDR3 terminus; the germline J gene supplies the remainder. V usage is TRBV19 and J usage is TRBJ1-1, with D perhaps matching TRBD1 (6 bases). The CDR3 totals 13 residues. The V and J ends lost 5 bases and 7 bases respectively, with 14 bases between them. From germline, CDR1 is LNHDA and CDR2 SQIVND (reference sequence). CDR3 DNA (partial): TGTGCCAGTAGTTCTACAGGGTGGGGTGAA. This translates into CASSSTGWGE. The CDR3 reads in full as CASSSTGWGEAFF.

The part of the CDR3 DNA that was read is TGTGCCAGCAGCTGGGGACAGGGATCCGGGGAG. Translation gives CASSWGQGSGE. The CDR3 in its entirety is CASSWGQGSGELFF. The chain uses TRBV11-2 and TRBJ2-2, with 9 bases lining up with TRBD1. From the germline J gene comes the end of the CDR3, since the read stops 3 residues before it. CDR1 and CDR2 (germline): SGHAT, FQNNGV. The CDR3 is made up of 14 amino acids. V was clipped by 4 bases and J by 6 bases; unmatched bases: 3.

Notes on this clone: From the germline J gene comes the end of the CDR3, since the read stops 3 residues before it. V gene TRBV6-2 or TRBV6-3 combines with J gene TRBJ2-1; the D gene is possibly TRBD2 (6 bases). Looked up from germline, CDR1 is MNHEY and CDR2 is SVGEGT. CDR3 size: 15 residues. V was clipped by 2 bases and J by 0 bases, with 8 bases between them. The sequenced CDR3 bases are TGTGCCAGCAGTTACGACGGGGGCTCCTACAATGAG. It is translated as CASSYDGGSYNE. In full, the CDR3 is CASSYDGGSYNEQFF.

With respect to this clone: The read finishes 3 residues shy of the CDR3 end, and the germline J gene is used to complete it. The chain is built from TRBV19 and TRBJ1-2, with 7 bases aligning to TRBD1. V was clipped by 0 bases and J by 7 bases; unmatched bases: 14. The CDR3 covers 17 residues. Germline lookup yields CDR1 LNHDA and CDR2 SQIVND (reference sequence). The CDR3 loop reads CASSIDHLGQDPFGYTF. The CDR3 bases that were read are TGTGCCAGTAGTATAGATCATCTAGGACAGGATCCTTTTGGC.

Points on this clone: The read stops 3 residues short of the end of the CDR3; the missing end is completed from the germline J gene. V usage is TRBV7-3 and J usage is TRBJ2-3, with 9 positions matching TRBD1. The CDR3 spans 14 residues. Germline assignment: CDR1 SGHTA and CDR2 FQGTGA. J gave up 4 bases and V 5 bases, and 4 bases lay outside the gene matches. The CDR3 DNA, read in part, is TGTGCCAGCAGCGACAGGGGGGTTCCAGATACG. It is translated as CASSDRGVPDT. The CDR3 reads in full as CASSDRGVPDTQYF.

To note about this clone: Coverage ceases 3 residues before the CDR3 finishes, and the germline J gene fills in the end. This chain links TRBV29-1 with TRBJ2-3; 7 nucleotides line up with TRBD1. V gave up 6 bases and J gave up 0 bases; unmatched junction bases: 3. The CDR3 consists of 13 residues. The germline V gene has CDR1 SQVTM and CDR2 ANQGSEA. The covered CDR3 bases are TGCAGCGTGGGACAGCCCAGCACAGATACG. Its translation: CSVGQPSTDT. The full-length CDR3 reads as CSVGQPSTDTQYF.

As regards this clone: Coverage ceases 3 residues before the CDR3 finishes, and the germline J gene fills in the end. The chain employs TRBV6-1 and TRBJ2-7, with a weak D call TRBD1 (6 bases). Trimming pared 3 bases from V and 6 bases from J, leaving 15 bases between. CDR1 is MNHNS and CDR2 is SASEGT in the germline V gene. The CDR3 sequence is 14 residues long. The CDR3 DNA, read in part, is TGTGCCAGCAGTGACGGGAACAGGGTGGTCGAG. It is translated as CASSDGNRVVE. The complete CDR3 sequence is CASSDGNRVVEQYF.

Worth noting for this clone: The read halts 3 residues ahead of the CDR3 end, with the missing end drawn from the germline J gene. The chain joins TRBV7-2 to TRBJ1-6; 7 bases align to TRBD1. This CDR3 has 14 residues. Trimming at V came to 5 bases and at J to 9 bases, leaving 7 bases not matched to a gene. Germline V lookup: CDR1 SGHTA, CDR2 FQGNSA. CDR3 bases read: TGTGCCAGCAGCATAACAGGGGAGAGTTCACCC. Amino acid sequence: CASSITGESSP. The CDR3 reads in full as CASSITGESSPLHF.

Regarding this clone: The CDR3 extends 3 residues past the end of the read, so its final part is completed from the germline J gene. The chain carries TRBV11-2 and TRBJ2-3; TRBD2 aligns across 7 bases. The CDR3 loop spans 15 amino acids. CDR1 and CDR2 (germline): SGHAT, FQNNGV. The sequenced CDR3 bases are TGTGCCAGCAGCTTAGGGGGGGGGTACCAAGAGACG. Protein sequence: CASSLGGGYQET. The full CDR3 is CASSLGGGYQETQYF.

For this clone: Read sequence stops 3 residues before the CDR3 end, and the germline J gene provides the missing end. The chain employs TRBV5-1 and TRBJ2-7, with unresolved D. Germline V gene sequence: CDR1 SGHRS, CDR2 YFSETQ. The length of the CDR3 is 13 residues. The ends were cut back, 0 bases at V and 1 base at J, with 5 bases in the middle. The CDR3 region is CASSLGQSYEQYF. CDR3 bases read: TGCGCCAGCAGCTTGGGGCAGTCCTACGAG.

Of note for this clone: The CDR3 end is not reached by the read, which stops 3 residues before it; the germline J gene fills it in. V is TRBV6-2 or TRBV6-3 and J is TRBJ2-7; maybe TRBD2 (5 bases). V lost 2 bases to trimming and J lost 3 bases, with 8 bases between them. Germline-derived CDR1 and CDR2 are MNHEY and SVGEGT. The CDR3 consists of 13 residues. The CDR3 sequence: CASSYQEDYEQYF. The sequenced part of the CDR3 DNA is TGTGCCAGCAGTTACCAGGAGGACTACGAG.

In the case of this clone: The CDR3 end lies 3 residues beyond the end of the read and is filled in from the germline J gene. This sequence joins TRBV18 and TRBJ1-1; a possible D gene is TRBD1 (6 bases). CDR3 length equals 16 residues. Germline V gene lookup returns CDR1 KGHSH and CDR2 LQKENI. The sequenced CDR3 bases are TGTGCCAGCTCACCACTAGGGGGGGTCGGTATCTACGAG. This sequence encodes CASSPLGGVGIYE. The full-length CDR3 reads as CASSPLGGVGIYEAFF. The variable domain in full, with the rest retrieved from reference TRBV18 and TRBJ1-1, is NAGVMQNPRHLVRRRGQEARLRCSPMKGHSHVYWYRQLPEEGLKFMVYLQKENIIDESGMPKERFSAEFPKEGPSILRIQQVVRGDSAAYFCASSPLGGVGIYEAFFGQGTRLTVV.

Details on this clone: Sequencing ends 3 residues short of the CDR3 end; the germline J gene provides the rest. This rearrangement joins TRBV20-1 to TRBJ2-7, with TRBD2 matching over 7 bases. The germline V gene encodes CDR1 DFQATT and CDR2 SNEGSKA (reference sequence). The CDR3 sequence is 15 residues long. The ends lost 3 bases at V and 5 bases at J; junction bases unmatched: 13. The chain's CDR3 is CSASVGAGRENEQYF. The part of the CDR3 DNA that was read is TGCAGTGCTAGTGTAGGGGCGGGGAGGGAAAACGAG.

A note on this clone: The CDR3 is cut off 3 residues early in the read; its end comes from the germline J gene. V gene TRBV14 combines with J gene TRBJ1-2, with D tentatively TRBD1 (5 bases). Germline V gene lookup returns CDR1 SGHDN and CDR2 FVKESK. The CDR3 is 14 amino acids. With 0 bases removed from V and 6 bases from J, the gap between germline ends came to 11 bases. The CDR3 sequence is CASSQDEVRDGYTF. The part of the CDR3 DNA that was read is TGTGCCAGCAGCCAAGACGAGGTCAGGGATGGC.

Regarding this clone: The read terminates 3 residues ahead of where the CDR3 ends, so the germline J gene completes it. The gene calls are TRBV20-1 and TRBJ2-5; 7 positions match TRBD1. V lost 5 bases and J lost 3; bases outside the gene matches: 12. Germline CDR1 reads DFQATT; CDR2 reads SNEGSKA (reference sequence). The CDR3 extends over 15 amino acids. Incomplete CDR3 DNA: TGCAGTGCTTCAGACAGGGAAAGAGGAGAAGAGACC. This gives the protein CSASDRERGEET. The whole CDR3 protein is CSASDRERGEETQYF.

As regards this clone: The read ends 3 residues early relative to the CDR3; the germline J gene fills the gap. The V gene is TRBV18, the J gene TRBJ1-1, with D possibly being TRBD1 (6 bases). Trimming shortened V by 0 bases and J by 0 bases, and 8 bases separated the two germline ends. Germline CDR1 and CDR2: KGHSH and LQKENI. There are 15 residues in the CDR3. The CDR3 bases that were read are TGTGCCAGCTCACCACCCGGACAGTTGAACACTGAA. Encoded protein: CASSPPGQLNTE. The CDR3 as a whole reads CASSPPGQLNTEAFF.

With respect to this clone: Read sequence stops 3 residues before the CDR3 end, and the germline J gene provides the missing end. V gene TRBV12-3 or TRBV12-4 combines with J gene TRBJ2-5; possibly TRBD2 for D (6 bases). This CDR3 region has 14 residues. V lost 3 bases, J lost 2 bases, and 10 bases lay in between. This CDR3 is CASSFLGGQETQYF. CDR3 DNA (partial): TGTGCCAGCAGTTTTCTGGGGGGTCAAGAGACC.

CDR3 bases read: TGTGCCAGCAGCCCAGGGGGAGATCAGCCC. It encodes CASSPGGDQP. The CDR3 in its entirety is CASSPGGDQPQHF. The V gene is TRBV5-6, the J gene TRBJ1-5; 7 bases agree with TRBD1. The read terminates 3 residues ahead of where the CDR3 ends, so the germline J gene completes it. V lost 4 bases and J lost 5; bases outside the gene matches: 3. The CDR3 totals 13 residues. The germline CDR1 and CDR2 sequences are SGHDT and YYEEEE.

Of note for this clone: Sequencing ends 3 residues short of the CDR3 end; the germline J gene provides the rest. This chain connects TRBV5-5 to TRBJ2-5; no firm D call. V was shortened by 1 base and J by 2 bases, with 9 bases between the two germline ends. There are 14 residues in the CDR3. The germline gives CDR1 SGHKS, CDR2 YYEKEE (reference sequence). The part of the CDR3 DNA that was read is TGTGCCAGCAGCTTGATGGGCCAGCAAGAGACC. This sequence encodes CASSLMGQQET. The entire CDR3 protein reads CASSLMGQQETQYF.